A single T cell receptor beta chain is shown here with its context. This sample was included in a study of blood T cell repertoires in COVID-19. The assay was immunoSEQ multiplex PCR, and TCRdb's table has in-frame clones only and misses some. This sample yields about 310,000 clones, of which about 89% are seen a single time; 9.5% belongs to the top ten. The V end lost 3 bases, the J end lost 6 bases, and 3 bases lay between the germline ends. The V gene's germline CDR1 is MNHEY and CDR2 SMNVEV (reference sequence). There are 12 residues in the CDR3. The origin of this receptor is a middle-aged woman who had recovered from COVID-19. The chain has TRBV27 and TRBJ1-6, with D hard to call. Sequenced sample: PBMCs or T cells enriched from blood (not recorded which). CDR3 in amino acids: CASSFGNSPLHF. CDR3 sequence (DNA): TGTGCCAGCAGTTTCGGTAATTCACCCCTCCACTTT.